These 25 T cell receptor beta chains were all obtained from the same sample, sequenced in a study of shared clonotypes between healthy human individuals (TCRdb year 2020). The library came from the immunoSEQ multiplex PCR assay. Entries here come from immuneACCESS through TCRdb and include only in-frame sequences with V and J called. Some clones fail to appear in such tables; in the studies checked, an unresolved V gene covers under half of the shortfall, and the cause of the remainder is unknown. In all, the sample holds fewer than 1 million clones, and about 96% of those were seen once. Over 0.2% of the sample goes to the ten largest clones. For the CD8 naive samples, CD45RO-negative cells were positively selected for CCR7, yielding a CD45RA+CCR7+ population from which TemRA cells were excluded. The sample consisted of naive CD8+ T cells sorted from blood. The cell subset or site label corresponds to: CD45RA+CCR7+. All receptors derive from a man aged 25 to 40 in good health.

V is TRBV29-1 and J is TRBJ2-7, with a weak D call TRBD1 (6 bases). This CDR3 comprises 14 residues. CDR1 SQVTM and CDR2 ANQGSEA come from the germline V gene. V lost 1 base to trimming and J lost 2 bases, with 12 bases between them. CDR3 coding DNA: TGCAGCGTTGAAGCCATGGGACAAGCCTACGAGCAGTACTTC. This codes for CSVEAMGQAYEQYF.

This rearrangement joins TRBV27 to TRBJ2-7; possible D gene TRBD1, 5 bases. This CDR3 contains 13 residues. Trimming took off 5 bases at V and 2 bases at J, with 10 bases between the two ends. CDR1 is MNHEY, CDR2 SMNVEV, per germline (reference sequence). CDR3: CASSDQGTYEQYF. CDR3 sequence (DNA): TGTGCCAGCAGTGATCAGGGAACCTACGAGCAGTACTTC.

CDR3 in amino acids: CALFWTSGNGELFF. For the CDR3, the DNA is TGTGCCTTATTCTGGACTAGCGGGAACGGGGAGCTGTTTTTT. This chain links TRBV30 with TRBJ2-2; 12 bases align to TRBD2. Germline-derived CDR1 and CDR2 are GTSNPN and SVGIG (reference sequence). Trimming cost V 7 bases and J 7 bases; bases outside gene matches: 7. The CDR3 consists of 14 residues.

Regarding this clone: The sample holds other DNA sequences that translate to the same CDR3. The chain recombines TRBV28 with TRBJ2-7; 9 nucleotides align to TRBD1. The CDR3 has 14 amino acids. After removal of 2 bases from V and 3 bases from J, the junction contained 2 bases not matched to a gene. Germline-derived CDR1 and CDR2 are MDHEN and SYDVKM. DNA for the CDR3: TGTGCCAGCAGTTTAGGGACAGGGCTCTACGAGCAGTACTTC. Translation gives CASSLGTGLYEQYF. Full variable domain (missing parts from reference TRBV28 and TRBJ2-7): DVKVTQSSRYLVKRTGEKVFLECVQDMDHENMFWYRQDPGLGLRLIYFSYDVKMKEKGDIPEGYSVSREKKERFSLILESASTNQTSMYLCASSLGTGLYEQYFGPGTRLTVT.

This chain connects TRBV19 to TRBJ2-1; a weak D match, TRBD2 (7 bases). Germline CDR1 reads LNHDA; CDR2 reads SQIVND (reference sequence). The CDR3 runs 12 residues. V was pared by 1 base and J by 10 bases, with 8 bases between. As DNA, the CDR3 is TGTGCCAGTAGTATAGGGGGGGGCGAGCAGTTCTTC. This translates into CASSIGGGEQFF.

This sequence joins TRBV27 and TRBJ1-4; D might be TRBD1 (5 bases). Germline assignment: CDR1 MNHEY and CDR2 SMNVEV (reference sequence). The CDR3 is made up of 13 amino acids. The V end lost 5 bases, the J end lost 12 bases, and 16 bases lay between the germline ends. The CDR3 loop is CASSPGTARELFF. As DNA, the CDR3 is TGTGCCAGCAGTCCGGGGACGGCCAGGGAACTGTTTTTT.

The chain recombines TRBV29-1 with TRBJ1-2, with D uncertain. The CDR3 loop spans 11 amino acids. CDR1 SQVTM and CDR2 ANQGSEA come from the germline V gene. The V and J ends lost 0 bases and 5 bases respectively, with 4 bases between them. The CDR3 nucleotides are TGCAGCGTTGAAGAGTCATATGGCTACACCTTC. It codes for CSVEESYGYTF.

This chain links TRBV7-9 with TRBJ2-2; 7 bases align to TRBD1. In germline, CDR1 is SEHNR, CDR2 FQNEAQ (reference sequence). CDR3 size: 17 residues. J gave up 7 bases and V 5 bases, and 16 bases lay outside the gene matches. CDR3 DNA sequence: TGTGCCAGCAGCCCTGCGAGGGGACAGAAGCATGGCGGGGAGCTGTTTTTT. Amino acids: CASSPARGQKHGGELFF.

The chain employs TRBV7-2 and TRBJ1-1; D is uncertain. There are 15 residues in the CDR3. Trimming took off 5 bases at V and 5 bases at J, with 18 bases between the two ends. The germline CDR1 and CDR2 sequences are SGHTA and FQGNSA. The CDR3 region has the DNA TGTGCCAGCAGCCCGCGGGGTAGGGCGAGGACTGAAGCTTTCTTT. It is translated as CASSPRGRARTEAFF. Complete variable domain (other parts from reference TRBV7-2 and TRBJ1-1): GAGVSQSPSNKVTEKGKDVELRCDPISGHTALYWYRQSLGQGLEFLIYFQGNSAPDKSGLPSDRFSAERTGGSVSTLTIQRTQQEDSAVYLCASSPRGRARTEAFFGQGTRLTVV.

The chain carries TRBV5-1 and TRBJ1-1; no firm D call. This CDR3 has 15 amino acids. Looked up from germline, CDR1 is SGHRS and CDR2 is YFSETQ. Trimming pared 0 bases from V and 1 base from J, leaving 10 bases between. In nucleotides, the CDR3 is TGCGCCAGCAGCTTGGGTCCCCTTCCGAACACTGAAGCTTTCTTT. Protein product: CASSLGPLPNTEAFF.

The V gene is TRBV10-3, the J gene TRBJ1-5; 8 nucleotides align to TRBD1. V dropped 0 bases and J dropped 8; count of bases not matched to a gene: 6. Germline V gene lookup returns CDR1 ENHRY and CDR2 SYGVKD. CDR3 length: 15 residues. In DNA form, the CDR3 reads TGTGCCATCAGTGAGTCCATGGACAGGGACGAGCCCCAGCATTTT. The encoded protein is CAISESMDRDEPQHF.

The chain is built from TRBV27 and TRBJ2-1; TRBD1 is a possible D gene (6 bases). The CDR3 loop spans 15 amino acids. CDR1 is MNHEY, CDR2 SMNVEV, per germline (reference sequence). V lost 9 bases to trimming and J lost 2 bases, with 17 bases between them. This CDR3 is CASSPGARPYNEQFF. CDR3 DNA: TGTGCCAGTTCGCCAGGGGCGCGCCCCTACAATGAGCAGTTCTTC.

Here the CDR3 DNA reads TGTGCCAGCAGTCGCTCCTCCGGGACAGTTTCCTACGAGCAGTACTTC. Protein sequence: CASSRSSGTVSYEQYF. The V gene is TRBV27, the J gene TRBJ2-7; 7 bases line up with TRBD1. Germline assignment: CDR1 MNHEY and CDR2 SMNVEV (reference sequence). The V gene end was trimmed by 5 bases and the J gene end by 1 base; junction bases not matched to a gene: 11. The CDR3 sequence is 16 residues long.

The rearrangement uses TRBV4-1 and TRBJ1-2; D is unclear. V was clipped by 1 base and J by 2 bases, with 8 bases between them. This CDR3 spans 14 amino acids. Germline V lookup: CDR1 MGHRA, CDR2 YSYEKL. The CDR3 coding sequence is TGCGCCAGCAGCCAAGTCGGCTTCAACTATGGCTACACCTTC. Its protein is CASSQVGFNYGYTF.

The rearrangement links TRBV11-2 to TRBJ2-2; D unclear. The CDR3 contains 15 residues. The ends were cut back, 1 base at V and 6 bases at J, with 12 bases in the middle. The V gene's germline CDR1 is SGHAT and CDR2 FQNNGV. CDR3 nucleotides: TGTGCCAGCAGCTTAGGGGGTTACGGAGCCGGGGAGCTGTTTTTT. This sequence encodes CASSLGGYGAGELFF.

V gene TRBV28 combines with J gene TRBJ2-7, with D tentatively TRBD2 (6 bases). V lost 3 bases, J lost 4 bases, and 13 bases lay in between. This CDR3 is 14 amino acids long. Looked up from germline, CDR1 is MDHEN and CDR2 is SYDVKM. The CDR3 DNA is TGTGCCAGCAGTTTCGCGGGGTTGGCTTACGAGCAGTACTTC. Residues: CASSFAGLAYEQYF.

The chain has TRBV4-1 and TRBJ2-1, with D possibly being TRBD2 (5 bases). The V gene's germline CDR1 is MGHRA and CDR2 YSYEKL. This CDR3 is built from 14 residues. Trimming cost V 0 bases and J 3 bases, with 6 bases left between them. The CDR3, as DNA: TGCGCCAGCAGCCAAGAAGGGAGCTACAATGAGCAGTTCTTC. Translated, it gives CASSQEGSYNEQFF.

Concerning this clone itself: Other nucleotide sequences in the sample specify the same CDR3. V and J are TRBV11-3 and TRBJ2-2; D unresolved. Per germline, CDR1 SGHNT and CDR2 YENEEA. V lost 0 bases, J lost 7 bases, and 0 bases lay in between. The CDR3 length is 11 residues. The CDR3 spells CASSLDGELFF. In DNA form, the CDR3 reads TGTGCCAGCAGCTTAGACGGGGAGCTGTTTTTT. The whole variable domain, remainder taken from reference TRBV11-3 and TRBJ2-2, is EAGVVQSPRYKIIEKKQPVAFWCNPISGHNTLYWYLQNLGQGPELLIRYENEEAVDDSQLPKDRFSAERLKGVDSTLKIQPAELGDSAVYLCASSLDGELFFGEGSRLTVL.

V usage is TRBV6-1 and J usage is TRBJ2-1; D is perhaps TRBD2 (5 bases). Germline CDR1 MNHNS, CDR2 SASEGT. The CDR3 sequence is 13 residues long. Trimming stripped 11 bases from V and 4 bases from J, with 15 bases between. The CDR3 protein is CASGLAPYNEQFF. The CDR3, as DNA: TGTGCCTCGGGGTTAGCCCCGTACAATGAGCAGTTCTTC.

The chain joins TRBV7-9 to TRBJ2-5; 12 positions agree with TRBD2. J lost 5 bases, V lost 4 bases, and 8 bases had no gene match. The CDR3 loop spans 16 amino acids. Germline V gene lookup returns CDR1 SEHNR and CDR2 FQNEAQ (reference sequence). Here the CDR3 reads CASSSLTSGRRETQYF. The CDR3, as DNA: TGTGCCAGCAGCTCCTTGACTAGCGGGAGAAGGGAGACCCAGTACTTC. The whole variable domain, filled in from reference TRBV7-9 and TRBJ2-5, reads DTGVSQNPRHKITKRGQNVTFRCDPISEHNRLYWYRQTLGQGPEFLTYFQNEAQLEKSRLLSDRFSAERPKGSFSTLEIQRTEQGDSAMYLCASSSLTSGRRETQYFGPGTRLLVL.

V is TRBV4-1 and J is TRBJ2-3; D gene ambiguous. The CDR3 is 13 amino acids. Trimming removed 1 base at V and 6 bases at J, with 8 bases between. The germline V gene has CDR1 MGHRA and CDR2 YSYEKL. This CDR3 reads CASSQGPSDTQYF. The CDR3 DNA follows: TGCGCCAGCAGCCAAGGACCTTCGGATACGCAGTATTTT.

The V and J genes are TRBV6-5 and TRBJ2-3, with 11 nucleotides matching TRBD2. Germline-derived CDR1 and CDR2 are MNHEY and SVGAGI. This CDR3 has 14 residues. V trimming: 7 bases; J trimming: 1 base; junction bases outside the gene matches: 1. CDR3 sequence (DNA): TGTGCCAGCAAACTAGCGGGAGGCACAGATACGCAGTATTTT. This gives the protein CASKLAGGTDTQYF.

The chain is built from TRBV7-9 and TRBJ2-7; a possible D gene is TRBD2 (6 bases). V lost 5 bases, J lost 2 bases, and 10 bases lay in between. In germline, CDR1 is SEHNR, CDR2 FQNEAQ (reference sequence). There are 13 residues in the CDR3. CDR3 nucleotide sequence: TGTGCCAGCAGCGGGGCGGGACCCTACGAGCAGTACTTC. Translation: CASSGAGPYEQYF.

CDR3 coding DNA: TGTGCCAGCAGCCAAAGCCCCCCAGATACGCAGTATTTT. Translating gives CASSQSPPDTQYF. This chain uses TRBV9 with TRBJ2-3; D is unresolved. Germline CDR1 reads SGDLS; CDR2 reads YYNGEE. This CDR3 region has 13 residues. Trimming pared 4 bases from V and 4 bases from J, leaving 10 bases between.

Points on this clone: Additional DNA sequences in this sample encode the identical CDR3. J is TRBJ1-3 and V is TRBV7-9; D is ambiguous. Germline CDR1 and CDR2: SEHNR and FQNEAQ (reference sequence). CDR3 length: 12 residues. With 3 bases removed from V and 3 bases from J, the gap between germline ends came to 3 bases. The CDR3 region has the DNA TGTGCCAGCAGCTTGGATGGAAACACCATATATTTT. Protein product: CASSLDGNTIYF.